This T cell receptor beta chain was observed in a study of cytomegalovirus exposure and HLA in healthy donors. The PCR contained 60 Vbeta and 13 Jbeta primers. The method was immunoSEQ multiplex PCR; TCRdb's version includes in-frame clones alone and lacks a portion of them. The data contain about 200,000 clones, roughly 90% of them seen just once; the ten biggest clones take up roughly 0.32%. Germline lookup yields CDR1 MNHEY and CDR2 SVGAGI. V lost 5 bases, J lost 3 bases, and 17 bases lay in between. The CDR3 sequence is 15 residues long. The sequence came from a woman aged 30 to 39 in good health and CMV-seronegative. The rearrangement links TRBV6-5 to TRBJ2-7; tentative D call: TRBD1 (6 bases). Specimen: PBMCs. CDR3 sequence reads: CASSRPGHQVYEQYF. Written as DNA, the CDR3 is TGTGCCAGCAGTCGTCCGGGACACCAAGTCTACGAGCAGTACTTC.